Reported below is one TCR beta chain. Its target is not known. The sample comes from a study of OX40 agonist ivuxolimab in advanced cancers. Regarding the study as a whole: Also present in some nonresponders was a low level of normalized T-cell clonal expansion.

Sequencing used immunoSEQ multiplex PCR; TCRdb keeps in-frame clones, though not all of them. The table records 70,000 to 95,000 clones, around nine tenths of them present only once. The V gene's germline CDR1 is SGHDT and CDR2 YYEEEE. V lost 0 bases to trimming and J lost 0 bases, with 10 bases between them. This CDR3 comprises 15 residues. The TCR sequence derives from an adult with an advanced solid tumor such as melanoma, head and neck, liver or kidney cancer. The specimen comprised CD4+ or CD8+ T cells sorted from blood, sampled in a trial of the OX40 agonist ivuxolimab. V is TRBV5-6 and J is TRBJ2-7; the D gene could be TRBD1 or TRBD2 (5 bases each). CDR3 nucleotides: TGTGCCAGCAGCTTGGCCCAGGGAGCCTCCTACGAGCAGTACTTC. Protein sequence: CASSLAQGASYEQYF.